The 15 T cell receptor beta chains reported below all come from one sample, sequenced in a study of cytomegalovirus exposure and HLA in healthy donors. The PCR used 60 Vbeta and 13 Jbeta primers. Clones were sequenced by immunoSEQ multiplex PCR, and TCRdb holds only the in-frame ones, with some missing. This sample has some 44,000 clones, with roughly nine tenths found just once. Sequenced material: PBMCs. The receptor source for this set is a middle-aged woman in good health and CMV-seropositive.

This clone has a handful of counts. This chain links TRBV12-5 with TRBJ2-1; 14 bases map to TRBD2. V was clipped by 3 bases and J by 1 base; unmatched bases: 11. Germline loops: CDR1 LGHNT, CDR2 FRNRAP. This CDR3 has 20 amino acids. CDR3 protein: CASGFGGGLAGAISYNEQFF. The CDR3, as DNA: TGTGCTAGTGGTTTTGGGGGGGGACTAGCGGGAGCCATATCCTACAATGAGCAGTTCTTC.

V is TRBV6-5 and J is TRBJ1-2; D remains unclear. Germline V CDR1 and CDR2: MNHEY, SVGAGI. The V and J ends lost 2 bases and 3 bases respectively, with 10 bases between them. This CDR3 has 14 amino acids. The CDR3 here is CASSYQAQHYGYTF. The DNA of the CDR3 is TGTGCCAGCAGTTACCAGGCACAGCACTATGGCTACACCTTC.

The chain uses TRBV5-1 and TRBJ2-2; the D gene is possibly TRBD1 (5 bases). V lost 2 bases and J lost 4, with 9 bases in between. The CDR3 is made up of 14 amino acids. The germline V gene encodes CDR1 SGHRS and CDR2 YFSETQ. CDR3 in DNA: TGCGCCAGCAGCTTCAGGGATAGCACCGGGGAGCTGTTTTTT. This sequence encodes CASSFRDSTGELFF.

V gene TRBV14 combines with J gene TRBJ2-4; D unresolved. The CDR3 totals 15 residues. V gave up 4 bases and J gave up 2 bases, with 12 bases separating them. Per germline, CDR1 SGHDN and CDR2 FVKESK. The DNA of the CDR3 is TGTGCCAGCAGCCCCAGTGGTTGGTCCAAAAACATTCAGTACTTC. Its translation: CASSPSGWSKNIQYF.

V usage is TRBV5-1 and J usage is TRBJ2-1; possibly TRBD2 for D (5 bases). CDR1 is SGHRS, CDR2 YFSETQ, per germline. With 4 bases removed from V and 5 bases from J, the gap between germline ends came to 13 bases. This CDR3 has 14 amino acids. In DNA, the CDR3 is TGCGCCAGCAGCCTTTCCGGACTTAACAATGAGCAGTTCTTC. It codes for CASSLSGLNNEQFF.

The chain couples TRBV30 to TRBJ1-5; D may be TRBD1 (6 bases). The CDR3 is 13 residues long. V was pared by 3 bases and J by 2 bases, with 8 bases between. Looked up from germline, CDR1 is GTSNPN and CDR2 is SVGIG (reference sequence). The DNA of the CDR3 is TGTGCCTGGAGCCCAGGGGGCAATCAGCCCCAGCATTTT. Protein product: CAWSPGGNQPQHF.

The sample holds a few counts of this clone. The chain is built from TRBV29-1 and TRBJ1-1; D unresolved. Trimming took off 4 bases at V and 1 base at J, with 13 bases between the two ends. The CDR3 loop spans 14 amino acids. Germline CDR1 SQVTM, CDR2 ANQGSEA. CDR3 DNA sequence: TGCAGCGTTGGTCGGGATCAATCGAACACTGAAGCTTTCTTT. It is translated as CSVGRDQSNTEAFF. Complete variable domain (other parts from reference TRBV29-1 and TRBJ1-1): SAVISQKPSRDICQRGTSLTIQCQVDSQVTMMFWYRQQPGQSLTLIATANQGSEATYESGFVIDKFPISRPNLTFSTLTVSNMSPEDSSIYLCSVGRDQSNTEAFFGQGTRLTVV.

This clone was recorded a few times. The chain combines TRBV19 with TRBJ1-1; unclear D gene. V was cut by 1 base and J by 9 bases, with 9 bases left in between. There are 12 residues in the CDR3. Per germline, CDR1 LNHDA and CDR2 SQIVND (reference sequence). Here the CDR3 reads CASSIALGQAFF. CDR3 nucleotides: TGTGCCAGTAGTATAGCCCTAGGTCAAGCTTTCTTT.

The chain combines TRBV27 with TRBJ2-7; the match to TRBD2 covers 8 bases. J gave up 4 bases and V 6 bases, and 11 bases lay outside the gene matches. Germline CDR1 reads MNHEY; CDR2 reads SMNVEV (reference sequence). The CDR3 length is 15 residues. The CDR3 nucleotides read TGTGCCAGCAGACTGTGGAGCGGGAGAAGGTACGAGCAGTACTTC. Its protein is CASRLWSGRRYEQYF.

The chain uses TRBV6-6 and TRBJ2-7; tentative D call: TRBD2 (5 bases). The CDR3 runs 13 residues. Trimming took off 7 bases at V and 2 bases at J, with 12 bases between the two ends. CDR1 and CDR2 from the germline V gene are MNHNY and SVGAGI (reference sequence). The CDR3 loop is CASTKEAPYEQYF. The CDR3 nucleotides read TGTGCCAGCACCAAGGAGGCCCCCTACGAGCAGTACTTC.

The chain links TRBV5-5 to TRBJ2-2; tentative D call: TRBD1 (6 bases). Germline CDR1 SGHKS, CDR2 YYEKEE (reference sequence). Trimming stripped 0 bases from V and 7 bases from J, with 16 bases between. This CDR3 is 16 amino acids long. The CDR3 sequence is CASSLAPTGPDGELFF. The CDR3 DNA sequence: TGTGCCAGCAGCTTGGCTCCGACAGGTCCTGACGGGGAGCTGTTTTTT. Full variable domain (rest looked up from reference TRBV5-5 and TRBJ2-2): DAGVTQSPTHLIKTRGQQVTLRCSPISGHKSVSWYQQVLGQGPQFIFQYYEKEERGRGNFPDRFSARQFPNYSSELNVNALLLGDSALYLCASSLAPTGPDGELFFGEGSRLTVL.

This clone was observed once. This chain links TRBV30 with TRBJ1-2; TRBD1 matches 7 bases. This CDR3 contains 13 residues. V lost 5 bases, J lost 4 bases, and 7 bases stayed unmatched. From germline, CDR1 is GTSNPN and CDR2 SVGIG (reference sequence). CDR3 loop: CAWRTGTFYGYTF. The CDR3 nucleotides read TGTGCCTGGCGGACAGGAACTTTCTATGGCTACACCTTC.

This clone has a handful of counts. The gene calls are TRBV7-9 and TRBJ2-3; 11 bases are shared with TRBD2. There are 14 residues in the CDR3. The germline CDR1 and CDR2 sequences are SEHNR and FQNEAQ (reference sequence). V shed 5 bases and J 8 bases; nucleotides not matched to a gene: 6. The CDR3 reads CASSPGLAGGTQYF. The CDR3 nucleotides are TGTGCCAGCAGCCCCGGGCTAGCGGGAGGTACGCAGTATTTT.

The rearrangement joins TRBV27 to TRBJ1-5; D remains ambiguous. Trimming stripped 4 bases from V and 2 bases from J, with 6 bases between. Germline CDR1 is MNHEY and CDR2 is SMNVEV (reference sequence). This CDR3 is built from 13 residues. In nucleotides, the CDR3 is TGTGCCAGCAGTTACGGAGGCAATCAGCCCCAGCATTTT. This translates into CASSYGGNQPQHF.

The gene calls are TRBV27 and TRBJ2-7, with D possibly TRBD1 on 6 matching bases. Germline loops: CDR1 MNHEY, CDR2 SMNVEV (reference sequence). The CDR3 consists of 15 residues. V lost 2 bases to trimming and J lost 3 bases, with 14 bases between them. The CDR3 sequence: CASSLQGPQIYEQYF. The DNA for the CDR3 is TGTGCCAGCAGTTTACAGGGGCCCCAAATCTACGAGCAGTACTTC.